This TCR beta chain originates from a study of T-cell reconstitution after alpha-beta-depleted transplantation in children. Preparation of the TCRbeta library used unique molecular identifiers. One entry per CDR3 protein, called by TCRdb with MiXCR from the PCR reads. The table has some 16,000 distinct CDR3 sequences, around 5% seen once; the top ten hold 6.5% to 8.5%. This clonotype has a handful of counts. The CDR3 runs to 13 residues. Trimming shortened V by 1 base and J by 2 bases, and 6 bases separated the two germline ends. Germline V gene sequence: CDR1 LNHDA, CDR2 SQIVND (reference sequence). The source is a boy aged 5 to 17 with acute lymphoblastic leukemia, due to receive a stem cell transplant. J is TRBJ2-7 and V is TRBV19; no firm D call. This sample comprised PBMCs, obtained before TCRalphabeta/CD19-depleted stem cell transplant. The CDR3 protein is CASSIGTTYEQYF. DNA of the CDR3: TGTGCCAGTAGTATAGGAACCACCTACGAGCAGTACTTC.